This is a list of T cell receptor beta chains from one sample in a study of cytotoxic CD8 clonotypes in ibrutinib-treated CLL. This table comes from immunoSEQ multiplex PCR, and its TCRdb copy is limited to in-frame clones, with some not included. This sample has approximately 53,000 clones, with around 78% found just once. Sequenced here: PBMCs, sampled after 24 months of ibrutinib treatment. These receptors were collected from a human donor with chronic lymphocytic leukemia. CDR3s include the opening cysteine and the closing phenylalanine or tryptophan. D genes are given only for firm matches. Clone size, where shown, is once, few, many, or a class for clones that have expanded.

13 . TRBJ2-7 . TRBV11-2 TGTGCCAGCAGCCGCACGGGCGGGAACGAGCAGTACTTC CASSRTGGNEQYF
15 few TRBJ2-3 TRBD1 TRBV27 TGTGCCAGCCAAGAAGGACAGGGGATTTCAGATACGCAGTATTTT CASQEGQGISDTQYF
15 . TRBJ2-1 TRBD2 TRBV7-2 TGTGCCAGCAGCTTAGATGCTAGCGGGACGGATGAGCAGTTCTTC CASSLDASGTDEQFF
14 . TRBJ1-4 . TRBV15 TGTGCCACCAGCAGAATAGGAGGAAGTGAAAAACTGTTTTTT CATSRIGGSEKLFF
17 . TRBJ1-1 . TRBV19 TGTGCCAGTAGTTTATCGGTGGAGACCTTGGGTGTCACTGAAGCTTTCTTT CASSLSVETLGVTEAFF
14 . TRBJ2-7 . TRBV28 TGTGCCAGCAGTTACAGGGAAGAAGTAGGCGAGCAGTACTTC CASSYREEVGEQYF
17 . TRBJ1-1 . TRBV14 TGTGCCAGCAGCCAAGATCGGCAGGGAATTTGGGACACTGAAGCTTTCTTT CASSQDRQGIWDTEAFF
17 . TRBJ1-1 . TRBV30 TGTGCCTGGACCCAAGGCGCCAGGGTCCGAGGGGACACTGAAGCTTTCTTT CAWTQGARVRGDTEAFF
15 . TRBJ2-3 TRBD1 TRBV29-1 TGCAGCGTTGATCGGGACAGAGTAAGCACAGATACGCAGTATTTT CSVDRDRVSTDTQYF
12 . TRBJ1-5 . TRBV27 TGTGCCAGCCGATCCGTCAATCAGCCCCAGCATTTT CASRSVNQPQHF
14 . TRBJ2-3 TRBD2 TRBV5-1 TGCGCCAGCAGCGAGGGACTATATACAGATACGCAGTATTTT CASSEGLYTDTQYF
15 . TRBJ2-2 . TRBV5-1 TGCGCCAGCAGCTTATCCGACCTGGGCACCGGGGAGCTGTTTTTT CASSLSDLGTGELFF
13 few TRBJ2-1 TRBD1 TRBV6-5 TGTGCCAGCAGTTACGCGACAGGGATTGAGCAGTTCTTC CASSYATGIEQFF
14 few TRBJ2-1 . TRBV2 TGTGCCAGCAGTCCCATCGATTCGCGGAGTGAGCAGTTCTTC CASSPIDSRSEQFF
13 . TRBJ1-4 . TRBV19 TGTGCCAGTAGCGGACAAGGTGGTGAAAAACTGTTTTTT CASSGQGGEKLFF
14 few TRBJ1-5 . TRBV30 TGTGCCTGGAGTTGGGGGAGGGGCAATCAGCCCCAGCATTTT CAWSWGRGNQPQHF
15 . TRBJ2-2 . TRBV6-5 TGTGCCAGCAGTTACTCGGAGATAAACACCGGGGAGCTGTTTTTT CASSYSEINTGELFF
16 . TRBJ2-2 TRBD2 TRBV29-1 TGCAGCGTTGAAGATCCGCTAGCGGGAGTTGACGGGGAGCTGTTTTTT CSVEDPLAGVDGELFF
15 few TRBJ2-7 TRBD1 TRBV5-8 TGTGCCAGCAGAGGACGGTGGGACAGGGCATACGAGCAGTACTTC CASRGRWDRAYEQYF
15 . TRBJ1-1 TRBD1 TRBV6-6 TGTGCCAGCAGTTACAACAGGGGGCGCGTCACTGAAGCTTTCTTT CASSYNRGRVTEAFF
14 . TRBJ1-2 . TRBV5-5 TGTGCCAGCAGCGCGGAGGGCCGGGGCTATGGCTACACCTTC CASSAEGRGYGYTF
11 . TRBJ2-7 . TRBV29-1 TGCAGCGTTGCGGAACCCTACGAGCAGTACTTC CSVAEPYEQYF
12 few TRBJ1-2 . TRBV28 TGTGCCAGCAGTCAGCCGGGACGGGTGGCGACCTTC CASSQPGRVATF
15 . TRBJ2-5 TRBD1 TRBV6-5 TGTGCCAGCAGAATCCGGACAGGGACCCAAGAGACCCAGTACTTC CASRIRTGTQETQYF
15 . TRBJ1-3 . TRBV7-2 TGTGCCAGCAGCCAACAGGGCCTGGGAGGAAACACCATATATTTT CASSQQGLGGNTIYF
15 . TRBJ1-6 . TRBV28 TGTGCCAGCAGTTTAGAACAGGCACTAAATTCACCCCTCCACTTT CASSLEQALNSPLHF
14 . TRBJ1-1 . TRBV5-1 TGCGCCAGCAGCTACCGGACGGGCAACACTGAAGCTTTCTTT CASSYRTGNTEAFF
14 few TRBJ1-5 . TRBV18 TGTGCCAGCTCACCAGGGAATAGCAATCAGCCCCAGCATTTT CASSPGNSNQPQHF
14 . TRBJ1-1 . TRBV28 TGTGCCAGCAGCTTGGGAGGGACTAATGTATTGGCTTTCTTT CASSLGGTNVLAFF
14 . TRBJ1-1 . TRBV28 TGTGCCAGCAGTCCCCCCTACACGAACACTGAAGCTTTCTTT CASSPPYTNTEAFF
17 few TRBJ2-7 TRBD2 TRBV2 TGTGCCAGCAGTGAAGTGTTACTAGCGGGAGCCACCTACGAGCAGTACTTC CASSEVLLAGATYEQYF
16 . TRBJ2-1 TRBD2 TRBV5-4 TGTGCCAGCAGCGGAAGGACTAGCGGGAGTTACAATGAGCAGTTCTTC CASSGRTSGSYNEQFF
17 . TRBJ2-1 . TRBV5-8 TGTGCCAGCAGCTTGGTGGGGGATACTAGGACCGGCAATGAGCAGTTCTTC CASSLVGDTRTGNEQFF
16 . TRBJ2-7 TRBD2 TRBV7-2 TGTGCCAGCAGCTTATCCTGGACTAGCGGGCACTACGAGCAGTACTTC CASSLSWTSGHYEQYF
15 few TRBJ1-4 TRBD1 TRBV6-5 TGTGCCAGCAGAAAACAGGGGATGTCTAATGAAAAACTGTTTTTT CASRKQGMSNEKLFF
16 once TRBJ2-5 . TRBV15 TGTGCCACCAGCAGAGGGGAGCGGGCCACCCAAGAGACCCAGTACTTC CATSRGERATQETQYF
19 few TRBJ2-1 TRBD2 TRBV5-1 TGCGCCAGCAGCTTCGGGACTAGCGGTTTCCCTAGCTCCTACAATGAGCAGTTCTTC CASSFGTSGFPSSYNEQFF